The clone carrying this T cell receptor beta chain showed up many times. Its antigen is as yet unknown. The same CDR3 can be traced to other DNA sequences in this sample. Trimming cost V 1 base and J 3 bases, with 6 bases left between them. The CDR3 loop spans 14 amino acids. Per the germline V gene, CDR1 is SEHNR and CDR2 is FQNEAQ (reference sequence). The sample belongs to a study of shared clonotypes between healthy human individuals. Study-wide points: Enrolling few donors narrowed the genetic and exposure-history diversity that was represented.

In the authors' workflow: ImmunoSEQ yielded junction-only sequences lacking quality scores, so filtering differed. The table came from immunoSEQ multiplex PCR; TCRdb's copy has only in-frame clones and leaves some out. The V and J calls and clone size are taken from that table; D and trimming were inferred from the DNA. The profile shows about 1 million clones, 60% to 80% of them singletons. Sequenced material: memory CD4+ T cells sorted from blood. Indicated subset: CD45RA-negative fraction. The sequence came from a man younger than 30 in good health. The J gene is TRBJ1-4, the V gene TRBV7-9; TRBD1 might be the D (6 bases). In DNA form, the CDR3 reads TGTGCCAGCAGCTTAGGACAGGCTAATGAAAAACTGTTTTTT. It codes for CASSLGQANEKLFF.